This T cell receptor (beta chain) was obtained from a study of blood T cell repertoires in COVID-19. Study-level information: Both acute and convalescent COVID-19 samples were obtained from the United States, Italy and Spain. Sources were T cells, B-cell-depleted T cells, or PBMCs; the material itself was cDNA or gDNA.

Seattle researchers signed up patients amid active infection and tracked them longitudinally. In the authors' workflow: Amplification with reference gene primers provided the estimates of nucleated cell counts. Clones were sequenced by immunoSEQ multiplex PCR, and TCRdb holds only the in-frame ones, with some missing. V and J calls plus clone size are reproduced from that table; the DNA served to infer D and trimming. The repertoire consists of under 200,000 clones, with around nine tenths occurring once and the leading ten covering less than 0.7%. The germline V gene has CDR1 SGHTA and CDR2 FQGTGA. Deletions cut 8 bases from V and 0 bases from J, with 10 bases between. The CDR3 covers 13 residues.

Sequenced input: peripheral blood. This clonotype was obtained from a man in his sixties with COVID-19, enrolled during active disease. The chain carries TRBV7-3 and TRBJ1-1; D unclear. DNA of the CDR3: TGTGCCAGCGGTCTAGGAGTGAACACTGAAGCTTTCTTT. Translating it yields CASGLGVNTEAFF.